This TCR beta chain was sequenced in a study of T cells in Graves' hyperthyroidism and ophthalmopathy. Broader study findings: Through a model of 13 V-J features, ophthalmopathy was separated from stable hyperthyroidism. Most thyroid clonotypes expanded above 0.001 were also detected in blood.

TCR beta CDR3 regions were amplified from RNA transcripts. During a first-round RT-PCR of the TCR CDR3, the HTBI primer set was used. TCRdb processed the multiplex PCR reads anew with MiXCR; each CDR3 protein has one entry. Here the sample spans roughly 110,000 distinct CDR3 sequences, roughly 15% being singletons. Graves' hyperthyroidism without ophthalmopathy progression within 18 months was termed stable. There are many counts of this clonotype. What it binds is not known. V was pared by 2 bases and J by 7 bases, with 2 bases of the junction left unmatched. The CDR3 has 13 amino acids. The V gene's germline CDR1 is SNHLY and CDR2 FYNNEI.

The sample comprised blood. The clonotype originates from a woman in her forties or fifties with Graves' hyperthyroidism. The chain employs TRBV2 and TRBJ1-3; 7 bases are shared with TRBD1. CDR3 region: CASSEMTGNTIYF. The DNA of the CDR3 is TGTGCCAGCAGTGAAATGACAGGGAACACCATATATTTT.